Included here is one TCR beta chain sequence, with context. The antigen is not known. The CDR3 runs to 15 residues. V was trimmed by 4 bases and J by 5 bases, leaving 16 bases between them. Germline lookup yields CDR1 MRHNA and CDR2 SNTAGT. This sample is part of a study of blood T cells in healthy people across ages. Study-wide results and limits: The long-lived group displayed more naive CD4+ cells, plus higher diversity, than the aged donors did.

Primers used in a second PCR of roughly 6 to 12 cycles were a sample-barcoded 5' primer and a J-beta primer mix. TCRdb re-called the 5' RACE reads with MiXCR, one entry per CDR3 protein. The sample holds roughly 680,000 distinct CDR3 sequences; 52% are singletons and the top ten take roughly 13%. Source material: blood. The J gene is TRBJ2-3, the V gene TRBV6-4; weak D call: TRBD2 (6 bases). The sequence was obtained from an elderly woman in good health. The CDR3 DNA reads TGTGCCAGCAGTGTCGGGCTAGCGAAAAGAGATACGCAGTATTTT. It yields the protein CASSVGLAKRDTQYF.